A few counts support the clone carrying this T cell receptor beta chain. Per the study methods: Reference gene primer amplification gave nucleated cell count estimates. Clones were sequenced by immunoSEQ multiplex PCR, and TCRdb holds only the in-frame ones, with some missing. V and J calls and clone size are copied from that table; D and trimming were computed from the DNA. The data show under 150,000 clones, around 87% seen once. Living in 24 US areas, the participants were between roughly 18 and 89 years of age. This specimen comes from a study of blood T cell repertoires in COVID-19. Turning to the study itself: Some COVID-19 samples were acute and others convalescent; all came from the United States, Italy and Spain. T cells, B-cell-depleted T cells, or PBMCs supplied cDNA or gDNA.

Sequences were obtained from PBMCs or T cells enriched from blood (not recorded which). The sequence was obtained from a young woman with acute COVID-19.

In DNA form, the CDR3 reads TGTGCCAGCAGTGAAGCACTGGGCCTCTATGGCTACACCTTC. It yields the protein CASSEALGLYGYTF. The genes are TRBV2 and TRBJ1-2; D unclear. Between the trimmed V and J ends, which lost 0 bases and 4 bases, there was a span of 9 bases. Germline V gene sequence: CDR1 SNHLY, CDR2 FYNNEI. This CDR3 has 14 amino acids. The full variable domain, in which reference TRBV2 and TRBJ1-2 provide the parts outside the CDR3, is EPEVTQTPSHQVTQMGQEVILRCVPISNHLYFYWYRQILGQKVEFLVSFYNNEISEKSEIFDDQFSVERPDGSNFTLKIRSTKLEDSAMYFCASSEALGLYGYTFGSGTRLTVV.